Below are 32 T cell receptor beta chains sequenced from a single sample in a study of CD8+CD57+ T cells in acquired aplastic anemia (dated by TCRdb to 2017 to 2018). Reads for this sample came from an Illumina HiSeq 2000. Genomic DNA was used as template for profiling of TCR beta VDJ combinations and CDR3 sequences. TCRdb trimmed public reads at Q25 via fastp, called clones via MiXCR and kept in-frame beta chains. One record per CDR3 amino acid sequence lists the most common genes and DNA. Across this sample there are 190,000 or so distinct CDR3 sequences, with about 59% seen only once. Approximately 30% of the sample is taken by the ten largest. What was sequenced was sorted CD4+, CD8+, or CD8+CD57+ T cells (not recorded which) from PBMCs. Every receptor here comes from a human donor in good health.

DNA of the CDR3: TGTGCCAGCAGTGACTCATGGGCGAGCGTCCTGACTTTC. Amino acid sequence: CASSDSWASVLTF. The chain recombines TRBV6-4 with TRBJ2-6; no clear D gene. CDR3 length: 13 residues. Trimming stripped 0 bases from V and 12 bases from J, with 9 bases between. Germline values: CDR1 MRHNA, CDR2 SNTAGT.

This clonotype turned up a few times. The chain is built from TRBV2 and TRBJ2-6; the D gene is possibly TRBD2 (6 bases). The germline V gene has CDR1 SNHLY and CDR2 FYNNEI. V lost 7 bases to trimming and J lost 8 bases, with 18 bases between them. This CDR3 spans 15 amino acids. The CDR3 DNA reads TGTGCCAGCATAAGGGCGGGACCGTGGTCCAACGTCCTGACTTTC. This translates into CASIRAGPWSNVLTF.

There are many counts of this clonotype. This chain uses TRBV7-9 with TRBJ2-3; no reliable D call. Per germline, CDR1 SEHNR and CDR2 FQNEAQ (reference sequence). This CDR3 spans 10 amino acids. The V and J ends lost 8 bases and 9 bases respectively, with 9 bases between them. The CDR3 loop is CASRLETQYF. For the CDR3, the DNA is TGTGCCAGCCGCCTTGAGACGCAGTATTTT.

In this sample, this clonotype turned up many times. The chain joins TRBV7-9 to TRBJ2-1; no firm D call. The germline V and J ends were trimmed by 1 base and 5 bases, with 12 bases remaining between them. The CDR3 is 15 residues long. Germline CDR1 SEHNR, CDR2 FQNEAQ (reference sequence). CDR3 in amino acids: CASSLGPATHNEQFF. The CDR3 DNA is TGTGCCAGCAGCTTAGGTCCAGCCACACACAATGAGCAGTTCTTC.

In this sample, this clonotype turned up once. The gene calls are TRBV5-1 and TRBJ2-1, with a possible D match to TRBD2 (5 bases). The CDR3 is made up of 12 amino acids. V was pared by 0 bases and J by 10 bases, with 8 bases between. Germline V gene data show CDR1 as SGHRS and CDR2 as YFSETQ. The CDR3 reads CASSLVGEEQFF. CDR3 nucleotide sequence: TGCGCCAGCAGCTTGGTTGGGGAGGAGCAGTTCTTC.

The chain carries TRBV7-9 and TRBJ2-2; D is ambiguous. Germline values: CDR1 SEHNR, CDR2 FQNEAQ (reference sequence). V was pared by 5 bases and J by 6 bases, with 16 bases between. The length of the CDR3 is 15 residues. CDR3 DNA sequence: TGTGCCAGCAGCCCCGGTGGTTCCCGAGCCGGGGAGCTGTTTTTT. Translation gives CASSPGGSRAGELFF.

This clonotype came up many times. This chain links TRBV6-5 with TRBJ1-5; TRBD1 is a possible D gene (6 bases). V dropped 6 bases and J dropped 0 bases, with 21 bases sitting between them. CDR3 length: 18 residues. Germline V CDR1 and CDR2: MNHEY, SVGAGI. This CDR3 is CASSNTGGDLYSNQPQHF. The CDR3 bases are TGTGCCAGCAGCAACACGGGGGGCGACCTCTATAGCAATCAGCCCCAGCATTTT.

This clonotype was seen ten or more times. V gene TRBV3-1 combines with J gene TRBJ2-3; no reliable D call. V was shortened by 0 bases and J by 0 bases, with 1 base between the two germline ends. CDR1 is LGHDT, CDR2 YNNKEL, per germline (reference sequence). The length of the CDR3 is 13 residues. CDR3 DNA: TGTGCCAGCAGCCAAGATAGCACAGATACGCAGTATTTT. Its protein is CASSQDSTDTQYF.

This chain connects TRBV20-1 to TRBJ2-7; a weak D match, TRBD1 (5 bases). Germline V gene data show CDR1 as DFQATT and CDR2 as SNEGSKA (reference sequence). V lost 6 bases, J lost 2 bases, and 20 bases lay in between. This CDR3 has 15 amino acids. In nucleotides, the CDR3 is TGCAGTGCCAGCAGCTTACCCGGCAGGGCCTACGAGCAGTACTTC. Its translation is CSASSLPGRAYEQYF.

The chain joins TRBV10-3 to TRBJ2-1; the match to TRBD1 covers 8 bases. The length of the CDR3 is 14 residues. Germline CDR1 and CDR2: ENHRY and SYGVKD. Losses at the gene ends were 4 bases for V and 8 bases for J; bases not matched to a gene: 7. The CDR3 sequence is CAISAGTGRDEQFF. The CDR3 DNA reads as TGTGCCATCAGTGCTGGGACAGGACGCGATGAGCAGTTCTTC.

To note about this clonotype: The junction does not match germline at one end; this may be a read error. The V gene is TRBV25-1, the J gene TRBJ1-6, with D maybe TRBD1 (6 bases). Germline V gives CDR1 MGHDK, CDR2 SYGVNS. The CDR3 loop spans 14 amino acids. CDR3: CASSDGTLESPLHF. The CDR3 DNA is TGTGCGAGCAGTGACGGGACACTAGAATCACCCCTCCACTTT.

This clonotype was counted once. The chain is built from TRBV12-3 or TRBV12-4 and TRBJ2-3; the match to TRBD2 covers 11 bases. J gave up 2 bases and V 5 bases, and 12 bases lay outside the gene matches. This CDR3 has 18 amino acids. The CDR3 sequence: CASSATGELAGVTDTQYF. CDR3 sequence (DNA): TGTGCCAGCAGTGCAACAGGGGAACTAGCGGGAGTCACAGATACGCAGTATTTT.

This rearrangement joins TRBV24-1 to TRBJ2-7, with 7 bases identical to TRBD2. From germline, CDR1 is KGHDR and CDR2 SFDVKD. Germline trimming cut 9 bases from V and 7 bases from J; bases unmatched to any gene: 8. This CDR3 spans 12 amino acids. CDR3 bases: TGTGCCACCGAGACTAGCCGTGGGGAGCAGTACTTC. It codes for CATETSRGEQYF.

The rearrangement links TRBV10-2 to TRBJ2-7, with D unclear. CDR1 and CDR2 (germline): WSHSY, SAAADI. V lost 2 bases, J lost 7 bases, and 12 bases lay in between. The CDR3 covers 13 residues. The CDR3 region has the DNA TGCGCCAGCAGTGAGGGCAGGTTTGAGGAGCAGTACTTC. Translation: CASSEGRFEEQYF.

The rearrangement joins TRBV5-1 to TRBJ1-2; D remains unclear. The germline V and J ends were trimmed by 3 bases and 8 bases, with 14 bases remaining between them. The germline V gene encodes CDR1 SGHRS and CDR2 YFSETQ. This CDR3 spans 13 amino acids. The CDR3 DNA reads as TGCGCCAGCAGCTCTTCTGGAGAGAGGGGCTACACCTTC. Amino acids: CASSSSGERGYTF.

J is TRBJ2-7 and V is TRBV7-2; possibly TRBD1 for D (7 bases). CDR1 and CDR2 from the germline V gene are SGHTA and FQGNSA. This CDR3 has 15 amino acids. V dropped 8 bases and J dropped 0 bases, with 17 bases sitting between them. DNA of the CDR3: TGTGCCAGCCAGGGTGGGCGGGACAGCTCCTACGAGCAGTACTTC. Translation: CASQGGRDSSYEQYF.

The chain uses TRBV19 and TRBJ1-1; D not certain. There are 12 residues in the CDR3. Germline lookup yields CDR1 LNHDA and CDR2 SQIVND (reference sequence). V lost 7 bases and J lost 4, with 10 bases in between. CDR3 region: CASNYGGTEAFF. The CDR3 region has the DNA TGTGCCAGTAACTACGGTGGCACTGAAGCTTTCTTT.

The gene calls are TRBV7-6 and TRBJ2-7; TRBD2 agrees at 12 bases. The CDR3 has 15 amino acids. The germline CDR1 and CDR2 sequences are SGHVS and FNYEAQ. The trim removed 5 bases at V and 2 bases at J, leaving 4 bases unmatched. CDR3 in DNA: TGTGCCAGCAGCCAAGGGACTAGCGGGCCCTACGAGCAGTACTTC. It codes for CASSQGTSGPYEQYF.

This clonotype has a count of ten or more. V usage is TRBV5-8 and J usage is TRBJ1-5; a possible D gene is TRBD1 (5 bases). The V end was cut by 2 bases, the J end by 9 bases, with 9 bases between. CDR1 is SGHTS and CDR2 is YDEGEE in the germline V gene. This CDR3 spans 12 amino acids. CDR3 DNA sequence: TGTGCCAGCAGCTTAGGGGAAGGGCCCCAGCATTTT. Translating it yields CASSLGEGPQHF.

This clonotype has at least ten counts. The chain couples TRBV15 to TRBJ1-5, with unresolved D. With 5 bases removed from V and 4 bases from J, the gap between germline ends came to 12 bases. This CDR3 region has 14 residues. In germline, CDR1 is LNHNV, CDR2 YYDKDF (reference sequence). For the CDR3, the DNA is TGTGCCACCAGCGGCCAAGGCATGAATCAGCCCCAGCATTTT. Translated, it gives CATSGQGMNQPQHF.

This clonotype was picked up one time. This rearrangement joins TRBV19 to TRBJ1-6, with TRBD1 matching over 7 bases. V was pared by 3 bases and J by 10 bases, with 9 bases of the junction left unmatched. Germline CDR1 is LNHDA and CDR2 is SQIVND (reference sequence). This CDR3 is built from 15 residues. CDR3 sequence reads: CASSISDRQGSPLHF. In DNA, the CDR3 is TGTGCCAGTAGTATCTCGGACAGGCAAGGCTCACCCCTCCACTTT.

V and J are TRBV24-1 and TRBJ2-3, with TRBD1 matching over 9 bases. The germline V gene has CDR1 KGHDR and CDR2 SFDVKD. This CDR3 contains 16 residues. The V gene end was trimmed by 5 bases and the J gene end by 0 bases; junction bases not matched to a gene: 5. The CDR3 coding sequence is TGTGCCACCAGTGTGGGACAGGGCATAAGCACAGATACGCAGTATTTT. Its translation is CATSVGQGISTDTQYF.

This chain joins TRBV12-3 or TRBV12-4 and TRBJ2-5; TRBD1 matches at 10 bases. The trim removed 4 bases at V and 4 bases at J, leaving 18 bases unmatched. This CDR3 is built from 19 residues. CDR3 amino acids: CASSSGTGDVLGGPETQYF. The CDR3, as DNA: TGTGCCAGCAGTTCCGGGACAGGGGATGTGTTGGGGGGGCCAGAGACCCAGTACTTC.

This clonotype was seen a single time. The genes are TRBV7-2 and TRBJ1-1, with D hard to call. Per the germline V gene, CDR1 is SGHTA and CDR2 is FQGNSA. The V and J ends lost 1 base and 7 bases respectively, with 10 bases between them. This CDR3 is 13 amino acids long. For the CDR3, the DNA is TGTGCCAGCAGCTTAGTGTTGGGCAGTGAAGCTTTCTTT. Protein: CASSLVLGSEAFF. The full variable domain, completed using reference TRBV7-2 and TRBJ1-1, is GAGVSQSPSNKVTEKGKDVELRCDPISGHTALYWYRQSLGQGLEFLIYFQGNSAPDKSGLPSDRFSAERTGGSVSTLTIQRTQQEDSAVYLCASSLVLGSEAFFGQGTRLTVV.

The rearrangement uses TRBV7-8 and TRBJ1-5; 8 positions agree with TRBD1. The CDR3 is 18 residues long. The V gene's germline CDR1 is SGHVS and CDR2 FQNEAQ. The V segment lost 1 base and the J segment 1 base; nucleotides outside the gene matches: 9. This CDR3 is CASSLGQGADSSNQPQHF. The CDR3 coding sequence is TGTGCCAGCAGCTTAGGGCAGGGGGCCGACTCGAGCAATCAGCCCCAGCATTTT.

In this sample, this clonotype turned up a few times. This chain connects TRBV20-1 to TRBJ2-1; D not resolved. CDR1 DFQATT and CDR2 SNEGSKA come from the germline V gene (reference sequence). The CDR3 totals 16 residues. Trimming stripped 1 base from V and 5 bases from J, with 18 bases between. The DNA for the CDR3 is TGCAGTGCTAGAGTCCGGGTATTAGTCTCGGACAATGAGCAGTTCTTC. Its protein product is CSARVRVLVSDNEQFF.

This clonotype was observed a few times. The gene calls are TRBV7-9 and TRBJ2-2; no clear D gene. The germline V and J ends were trimmed by 3 bases and 0 bases, with 14 bases remaining between them. The CDR3 is 17 residues long. CDR1 and CDR2 from the germline V gene are SEHNR and FQNEAQ (reference sequence). CDR3 loop: CASSFPRDSTNTGELFF. The CDR3 coding sequence is TGTGCCAGCAGCTTCCCAAGAGACTCCACGAACACCGGGGAGCTGTTTTTT.

J is TRBJ2-1 and V is TRBV7-9, with TRBD2 matching over 7 bases. Looked up from germline, CDR1 is SEHNR and CDR2 is FQNEAQ (reference sequence). Unmatched junction bases numbered 8, after V lost 5 bases and J lost 7 bases. CDR3 length: 14 amino acids. The CDR3 sequence is CASSRKREENEQFF. The CDR3 DNA is TGTGCCAGCAGCCGCAAGCGGGAAGAGAATGAGCAGTTCTTC.

The CDR3 sequence: CASSIDRVSNQPQHF. For the CDR3, the DNA is TGTGCCAGTAGTATTGATCGGGTTAGCAATCAGCCCCAGCATTTT. V gene TRBV19 combines with J gene TRBJ1-5; the D is unclear. The ends were cut back, 3 bases at V and 0 bases at J, with 9 bases in the middle. CDR1 is LNHDA, CDR2 SQIVND, per germline (reference sequence). This CDR3 region has 15 residues.

V is TRBV5-1 and J is TRBJ1-1, with D perhaps matching TRBD1 (6 bases). V dropped 3 bases and J dropped 4 bases, with 22 bases sitting between them. This CDR3 spans 17 amino acids. Germline values: CDR1 SGHRS, CDR2 YFSETQ. As DNA, the CDR3 is TGCGCCAGCAGCTGGGACATTCCTGGGGGCTATGGCACTGAAGCTTTCTTT. Translation: CASSWDIPGGYGTEAFF.

This chain connects TRBV7-8 to TRBJ2-2, with TRBD1 as a possible D gene (6 bases). Germline CDR1 and CDR2: SGHVS and FQNEAQ. The CDR3 contains 14 residues. Trimming removed 9 bases at V and 7 bases at J, with 18 bases between. CDR3 sequence: CASLPVEGVGELFF. DNA for the CDR3: TGTGCCAGTCTCCCCGTAGAGGGGGTCGGGGAGCTGTTTTTT.

This clonotype has at least ten counts. The chain links TRBV2 to TRBJ1-1; D is ambiguous. Germline V gene data show CDR1 as SNHLY and CDR2 as FYNNEI. The V and J ends lost 11 bases and 1 base respectively, with 11 bases between them. CDR3 length: 12 amino acids. This CDR3 reads CAGRRRNTEAFF. CDR3 DNA sequence: TGTGCCGGTAGACGACGGAACACTGAAGCTTTCTTT.